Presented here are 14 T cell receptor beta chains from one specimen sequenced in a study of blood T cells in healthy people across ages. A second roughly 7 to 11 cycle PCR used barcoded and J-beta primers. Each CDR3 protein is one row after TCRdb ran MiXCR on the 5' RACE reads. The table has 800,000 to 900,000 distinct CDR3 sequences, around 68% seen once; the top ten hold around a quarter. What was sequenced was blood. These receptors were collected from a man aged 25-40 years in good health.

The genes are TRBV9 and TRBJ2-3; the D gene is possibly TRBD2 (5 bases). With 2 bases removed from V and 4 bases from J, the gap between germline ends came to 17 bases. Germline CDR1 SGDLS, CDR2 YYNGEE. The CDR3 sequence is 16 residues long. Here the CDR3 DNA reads TGTGCCAGCAGCGTCCGGGATTCCTACATCGCAGATACGCAGTATTTT. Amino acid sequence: CASSVRDSYIADTQYF.

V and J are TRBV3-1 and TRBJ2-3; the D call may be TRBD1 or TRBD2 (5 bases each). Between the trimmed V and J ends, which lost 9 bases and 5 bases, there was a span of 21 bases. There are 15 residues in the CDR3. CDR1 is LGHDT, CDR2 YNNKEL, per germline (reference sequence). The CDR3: CASSGTRGGRDTQYF. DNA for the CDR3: TGTGCCAGTAGTGGGACCCGGGGTGGTCGAGATACGCAGTATTTT.

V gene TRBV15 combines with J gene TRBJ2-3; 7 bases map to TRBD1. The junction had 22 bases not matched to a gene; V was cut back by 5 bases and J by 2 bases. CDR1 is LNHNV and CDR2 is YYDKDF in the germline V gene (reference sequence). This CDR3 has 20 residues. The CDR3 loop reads CATSRTPIIGTATYTDTQYF. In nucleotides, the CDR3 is TGTGCCACCAGCCGTACCCCTATAATTGGGACAGCCACCTACACAGATACGCAGTATTTT.

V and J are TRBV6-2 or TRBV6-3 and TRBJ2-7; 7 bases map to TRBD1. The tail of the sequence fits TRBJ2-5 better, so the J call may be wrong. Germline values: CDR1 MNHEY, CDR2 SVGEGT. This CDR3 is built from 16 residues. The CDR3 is CASTHLRQGLGETQYF. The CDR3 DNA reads TGTGCCAGCACTCATCTCCGACAGGGCTTGGGCGAGACCCAGTACTTC.

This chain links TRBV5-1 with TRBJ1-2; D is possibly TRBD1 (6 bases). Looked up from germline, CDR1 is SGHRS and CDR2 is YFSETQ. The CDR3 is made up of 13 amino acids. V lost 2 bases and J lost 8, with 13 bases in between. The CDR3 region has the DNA TGCGCCAGCAGCTTCGTCCAGGGGCAGGGCTACACCTTC. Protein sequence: CASSFVQGQGYTF.

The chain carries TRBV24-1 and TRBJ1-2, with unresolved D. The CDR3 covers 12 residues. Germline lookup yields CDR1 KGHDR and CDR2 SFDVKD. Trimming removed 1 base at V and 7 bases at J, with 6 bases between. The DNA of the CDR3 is TGTGCCACCAGTGATTTAATCCTTGGCTACACCTTC. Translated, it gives CATSDLILGYTF.

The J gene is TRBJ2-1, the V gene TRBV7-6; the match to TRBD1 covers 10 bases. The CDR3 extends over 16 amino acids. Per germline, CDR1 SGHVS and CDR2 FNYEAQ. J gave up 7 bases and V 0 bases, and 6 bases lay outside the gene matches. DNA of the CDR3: TGTGCCAGCAGCTTAGCGGGACAGGGGACTCAGAATGAGCAGTTCTTC. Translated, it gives CASSLAGQGTQNEQFF.

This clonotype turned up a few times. The CDR3 sequence: CATRPGSSYNEQFF. The CDR3 bases are TGTGCCACCAGGCCCGGGTCCTCCTACAATGAGCAGTTCTTC. J is TRBJ2-1 and V is TRBV15, with D uncertain. Trimming stripped 6 bases from V and 0 bases from J, with 9 bases between. CDR3 size: 14 residues. Germline CDR1 LNHNV, CDR2 YYDKDF (reference sequence). Supplemented by reference TRBV15 and TRBJ2-1, the full variable domain reads DAMVIQNPRYQVTQFGKPVTLSCSQTLNHNVMYWYQQKSSQAPKLLFHYYDKDFNNEADTPDNFQSRRPNTSFCFLDIRSPGLGDTAMYLCATRPGSSYNEQFFGPGTRLTVL.

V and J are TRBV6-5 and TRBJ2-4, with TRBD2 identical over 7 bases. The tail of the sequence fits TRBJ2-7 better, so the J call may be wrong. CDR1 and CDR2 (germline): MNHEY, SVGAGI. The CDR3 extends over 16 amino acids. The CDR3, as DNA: TGTGCCAGCAGTTACTCCGGTCGGCGGGGGACCTACGAGCAGTACTTC. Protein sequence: CASSYSGRRGTYEQYF.

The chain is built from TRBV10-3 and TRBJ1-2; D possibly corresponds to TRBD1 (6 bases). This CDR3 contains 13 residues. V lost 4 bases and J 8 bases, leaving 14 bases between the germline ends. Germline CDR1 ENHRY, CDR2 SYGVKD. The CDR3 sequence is CAISGGARGGYTF. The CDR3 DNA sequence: TGTGCCATCAGTGGGGGGGCCCGGGGAGGCTACACCTTC.

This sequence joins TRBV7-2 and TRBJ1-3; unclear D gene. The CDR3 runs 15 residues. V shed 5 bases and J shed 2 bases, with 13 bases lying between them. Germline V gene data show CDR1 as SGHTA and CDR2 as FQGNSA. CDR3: CASSLHPKAGNTIYF. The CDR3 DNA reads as TGTGCCAGCAGCCTTCACCCGAAGGCTGGAAACACCATATATTTT.

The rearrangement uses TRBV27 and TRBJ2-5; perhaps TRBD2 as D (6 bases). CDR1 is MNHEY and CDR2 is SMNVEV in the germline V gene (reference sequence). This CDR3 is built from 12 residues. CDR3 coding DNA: TGTGCTAGCCGCGGGGTAGGCGAGACCCAGTACTTC. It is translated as CASRGVGETQYF.

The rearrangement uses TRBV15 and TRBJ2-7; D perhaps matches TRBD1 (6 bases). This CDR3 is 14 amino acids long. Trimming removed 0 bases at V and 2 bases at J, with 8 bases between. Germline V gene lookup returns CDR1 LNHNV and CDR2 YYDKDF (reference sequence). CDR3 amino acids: CATSRDSGAYEQYF. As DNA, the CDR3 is TGTGCCACCAGCAGAGATTCAGGGGCCTACGAGCAGTACTTC. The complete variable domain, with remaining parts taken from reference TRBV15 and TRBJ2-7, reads DAMVIQNPRYQVTQFGKPVTLSCSQTLNHNVMYWYQQKSSQAPKLLFHYYDKDFNNEADTPDNFQSRRPNTSFCFLDIRSPGLGDTAMYLCATSRDSGAYEQYFGPGTRLTVT.

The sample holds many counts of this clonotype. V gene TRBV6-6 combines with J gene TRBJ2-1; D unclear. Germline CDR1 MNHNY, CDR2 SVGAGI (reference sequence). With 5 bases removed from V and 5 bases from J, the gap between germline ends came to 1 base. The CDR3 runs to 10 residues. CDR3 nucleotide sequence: TGTGCCAGCAGTAACAATGAGCAGTTCTTC. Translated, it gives CASSNNEQFF.